These 25 T cell receptor beta chains share one sample of origin, sequenced in a study of OX40 agonist ivuxolimab in advanced cancers. Clones were sequenced by immunoSEQ multiplex PCR, and TCRdb holds only the in-frame ones, with some missing. The repertoire consists of 51,000 or so clones, with 70% to 80% occurring once and the leading ten covering approximately 2.1%. This specimen was CD4+ or CD8+ T cells sorted from blood, taken in a trial of the OX40 agonist ivuxolimab. Every receptor here comes from an adult with an advanced solid tumor such as melanoma, head and neck, liver or kidney cancer.

CDR3 region: CASSRAENYGYTF. CDR3 nucleotides: TGTGCCAGCAGCCGAGCCGAGAACTATGGCTACACCTTC. V gene TRBV7-2 combines with J gene TRBJ1-2; D not resolved. This CDR3 comprises 13 residues. The germline CDR1 and CDR2 sequences are SGHTA and FQGNSA. V lost 5 bases, J lost 2 bases, and 9 bases lay in between.

V and J are TRBV28 and TRBJ2-1; 8 bases match TRBD2. This CDR3 spans 16 amino acids. Germline V lookup: CDR1 MDHEN, CDR2 SYDVKM. V dropped 5 bases and J dropped 4; count of bases not matched to a gene: 10. CDR3 protein: CASSPPRGGLYNEQFF. DNA for the CDR3: TGTGCCAGCAGTCCACCTCGGGGGGGCTTGTACAATGAGCAGTTCTTC.

The rearrangement links TRBV7-9 to TRBJ1-1; D is undetermined. This CDR3 region has 14 residues. The germline V gene encodes CDR1 SEHNR and CDR2 FQNEAQ (reference sequence). The V end lost 6 bases, the J end lost 1 base, and 12 bases lay between the germline ends. CDR3 nucleotide sequence: TGTGCCAGCAGTTTCCAACAAGGGAACACTGAAGCTTTCTTT. It specifies CASSFQQGNTEAFF.

This rearrangement joins TRBV2 to TRBJ1-4, with D perhaps TRBD1 (5 bases). V was shortened by 5 bases and J by 7 bases, with 8 bases between the two germline ends. Germline V gives CDR1 SNHLY, CDR2 FYNNEI. The CDR3 totals 12 residues. The CDR3 here is CASSRQIEKLFF. The CDR3 bases are TGTGCCAGCAGTCGACAGATTGAAAAACTGTTTTTT.

The chain is built from TRBV11-2 and TRBJ2-7, with 8 bases identical to TRBD1. This CDR3 has 15 residues. Germline lookup yields CDR1 SGHAT and CDR2 FQNNGV. Trimming took 7 bases from V and 1 from J; bases not matched to a gene: 9. The CDR3 spells CASTVGQAKSYEQYF. CDR3 nucleotide sequence: TGTGCCAGCACCGTGGGACAGGCAAAATCCTACGAGCAGTACTTC.

A few counts support this clone. The rearrangement joins TRBV5-8 to TRBJ2-7; D gene unclear. CDR1 is SGHTS and CDR2 is YDEGEE in the germline V gene. Trimming removed 0 bases from V and 0 bases from J, with 7 bases in between. This CDR3 contains 14 residues. The CDR3 region is CASSLEFSSYEQYF. The CDR3 nucleotides are TGTGCCAGCAGCTTGGAGTTCAGCTCCTACGAGCAGTACTTC. The full variable domain, its missing parts supplied by reference TRBV5-8 and TRBJ2-7, is EAGVTQSPTHLIKTRGQQATLRCSPISGHTSVYWYQQALGLGLQFLLWYDEGEERNRGNFPPRFSGRQFPNYSSELNVNALELEDSALYLCASSLEFSSYEQYFGPGTRLTVT.

The V call is TRBV27, the J call TRBJ1-5; a possible D gene is TRBD1 (5 bases). The CDR3 has 14 amino acids. Trimming stripped 3 bases from V and 5 bases from J, with 11 bases between. Germline V gene lookup returns CDR1 MNHEY and CDR2 SMNVEV (reference sequence). Here the CDR3 reads CASSLWQGDQPQHF. DNA of the CDR3: TGTGCCAGCAGTTTGTGGCAGGGTGATCAGCCCCAGCATTTT.

This clone has only one observation. The genes are TRBV6-5 and TRBJ1-1; 9 bases fit TRBD1. Trimming removed 2 bases from V and 4 bases from J; junction bases left unmatched: 5. This CDR3 comprises 15 residues. Germline loops: CDR1 MNHEY, CDR2 SVGAGI. CDR3 coding DNA: TGTGCCAGCAGTTACCCGGGACAGGGAAGCACTGAAGCTTTCTTT. It codes for CASSYPGQGSTEAFF.

The chain couples TRBV4-3 to TRBJ2-2; D gene ambiguous. Trimming stripped 4 bases from V and 6 bases from J, with 12 bases between. Germline CDR1 LGHNA, CDR2 YSLEER. The CDR3 runs 14 residues. Written as DNA, the CDR3 is TGCGCCAGCAGCCTATTAAAGTGGTCCGGGGAGCTGTTTTTT. Protein: CASSLLKWSGELFF.

This clone was detected a few times. The gene calls are TRBV20-1 and TRBJ1-1; unclear D gene. Germline CDR1 reads DFQATT; CDR2 reads SNEGSKA (reference sequence). This CDR3 region has 11 residues. The V gene lost 5 bases and the J gene lost 6 bases, with 10 bases spanning the gap. The CDR3 coding sequence is TGCAGTGCTCTAAAGTCGTCTGAAGCTTTCTTT. It translates to CSALKSSEAFF.

This sequence joins TRBV5-6 and TRBJ1-1; D is unclear. The CDR3 contains 13 residues. Per germline, CDR1 SGHDT and CDR2 YYEEEE. V was pared by 6 bases and J by 6 bases, with 15 bases between. The CDR3 loop reads CASNSLSEPEAFF. The CDR3 DNA follows: TGTGCCAGCAACTCGCTAAGTGAACCTGAAGCTTTCTTT.

CDR3 region: CASSLVSGEGTDTQYF. CDR3 nucleotide sequence: TGTGCCAGCAGCTTAGTCTCTGGGGAGGGCACAGATACGCAGTATTTT. V usage is TRBV7-2 and J usage is TRBJ2-3, with D tentatively TRBD2 (6 bases). The CDR3 is 16 residues long. Looked up from germline, CDR1 is SGHTA and CDR2 is FQGNSA. V lost 1 base and J 1 base, leaving 12 bases between the germline ends. The full variable domain, its missing parts supplied by reference TRBV7-2 and TRBJ2-3, is GAGVSQSPSNKVTEKGKDVELRCDPISGHTALYWYRQSLGQGLEFLIYFQGNSAPDKSGLPSDRFSAERTGGSVSTLTIQRTQQEDSAVYLCASSLVSGEGTDTQYFGPGTRLTVL.

The chain couples TRBV18 to TRBJ1-2; a possible D gene is TRBD1 (6 bases). Trimming left V 0 bases short and J 8 bases short, with 16 bases between. The CDR3 runs to 15 residues. The V gene's germline CDR1 is KGHSH and CDR2 LQKENI. The CDR3 spells CASSPPGAGKSGYTF. The CDR3 DNA reads TGTGCCAGCTCACCACCGGGGGCGGGGAAAAGCGGCTACACCTTC.

The chain joins TRBV10-3 to TRBJ2-2; 7 nucleotides match TRBD2. In germline, CDR1 is ENHRY, CDR2 SYGVKD. After removal of 0 bases from V and 4 bases from J, the junction contained 11 bases not matched to a gene. This CDR3 is built from 18 residues. CDR3 coding DNA: TGTGCCATCAGTGAGTCGACTCGGGGAGGGATAGGCACCGGGGAGCTGTTTTTT. This translates into CAISESTRGGIGTGELFF.

The CDR3 nucleotides read TGCGCCAGCAGCTTGTTGGGGCGGCTGAACACTGAAGCTTTCTTT. Amino acid sequence: CASSLLGRLNTEAFF. The chain combines TRBV5-1 with TRBJ1-1, with D possibly being TRBD1 (5 bases). Between the trimmed V and J ends, which lost 1 base and 0 bases, there was a span of 10 bases. The CDR3 sequence is 15 residues long. Germline V CDR1 and CDR2: SGHRS, YFSETQ.

This clone was detected only once. The V gene is TRBV28, the J gene TRBJ1-2, with no clear D. V was shortened by 5 bases and J by 3 bases, with 10 bases between the two germline ends. In germline, CDR1 is MDHEN, CDR2 SYDVKM. The CDR3 has 13 amino acids. CDR3 sequence reads: CASSEIHHYGYTF. As DNA, the CDR3 is TGTGCCAGCAGTGAAATCCACCACTATGGCTACACCTTC.

The rearrangement uses TRBV9 and TRBJ2-2, with D possibly matching TRBD1 (6 bases). Looked up from germline, CDR1 is SGDLS and CDR2 is YYNGEE. V dropped 3 bases and J dropped 4 bases, with 10 bases sitting between them. The CDR3 runs 14 residues. CDR3 protein: CASSASRGTGELFF. The CDR3 DNA follows: TGTGCCAGCAGCGCCTCCAGGGGCACCGGGGAGCTGTTTTTT.

This chain connects TRBV29-1 to TRBJ2-5; the D gene is possibly TRBD2 (5 bases). The V gene's germline CDR1 is SQVTM and CDR2 ANQGSEA. This CDR3 is built from 14 residues. V was cut by 0 bases and J by 4 bases, with 12 bases left in between. As DNA, the CDR3 is TGCAGCGTTGAAGACGGGGTCCCGGGAGAGACCCAGTACTTC. Its protein product is CSVEDGVPGETQYF. Using reference TRBV29-1 and TRBJ2-5 for the parts outside the CDR3, the full variable domain is SAVISQKPSRDICQRGTSLTIQCQVDSQVTMMFWYRQQPGQSLTLIATANQGSEATYESGFVIDKFPISRPNLTFSTLTVSNMSPEDSSIYLCSVEDGVPGETQYFGPGTRLLVL.

The chain uses TRBV7-9 and TRBJ2-4; 8 bases align to TRBD1. The trim removed 5 bases at V and 8 bases at J, leaving 8 bases unmatched. The CDR3 spans 14 residues. Germline V gene lookup returns CDR1 SEHNR and CDR2 FQNEAQ (reference sequence). In DNA, the CDR3 is TGTGCCAGCAGCCGGACAGGGTGGGGAGACATTCAGTACTTC. As protein: CASSRTGWGDIQYF.

Details on this clone: The junction shows a germline mismatch at one end, possibly a read error. The chain employs TRBV27 and TRBJ2-3; D perhaps matches TRBD2 (6 bases). The CDR3 covers 14 residues. The germline gives CDR1 MNHEY, CDR2 SMNVEV (reference sequence). CDR3 sequence: CASSLSPEGGETCF. For the CDR3, the DNA is TGTGCCAGCAGTTTATCGCCTGAGGGCGGGGAGACCTGTTTT.

The CDR3 coding sequence is TGTGCCAGCAGCTTAGGAGCGGGGGAAGAGACCCAGTACTTC. Translated, it gives CASSLGAGEETQYF. J is TRBJ2-5 and V is TRBV7-3; TRBD2 matches at 8 bases. CDR1 is SGHTA, CDR2 FQGTGA, per germline. Trimming at V came to 2 bases and at J to 3 bases, leaving 2 bases not matched to a gene. The CDR3 runs to 14 residues.

The chain couples TRBV10-3 to TRBJ2-3; no definite D call. The V gene lost 4 bases and the J gene lost 0 bases, with 17 bases spanning the gap. This CDR3 region has 17 residues. Germline CDR1 is ENHRY and CDR2 is SYGVKD. CDR3 sequence reads: CAISGSDGISSTDTQYF. DNA for the CDR3: TGTGCCATCAGTGGCAGTGACGGTATCTCAAGCACAGATACGCAGTATTTT.

This rearrangement joins TRBV27 to TRBJ2-3; no clear D. With 4 bases removed from V and 4 bases from J, the gap between germline ends came to 24 bases. The germline V gene has CDR1 MNHEY and CDR2 SMNVEV (reference sequence). The CDR3 sequence is 18 residues long. CDR3 region: CASSSSATPGFRPDTQYF. CDR3 DNA sequence: TGTGCCAGCAGTTCGTCGGCGACTCCGGGTTTTCGTCCAGATACGCAGTATTTT.

The chain couples TRBV18 to TRBJ1-2; 7 positions agree with TRBD1. CDR1 KGHSH and CDR2 LQKENI come from the germline V gene. The CDR3 spans 13 residues. The J segment lost 3 bases and the V segment lost 5 bases, leaving 3 bases of the junction unmatched. CDR3 sequence: CASSTQGDYGYTF. The DNA for the CDR3 is TGTGCCAGCTCAACCCAGGGGGACTATGGCTACACCTTC.

The genes are TRBV19 and TRBJ2-2; 7 nucleotides align to TRBD1. V lost 4 bases to trimming and J lost 5 bases; unmatched junction nucleotides: 1. The CDR3 loop spans 13 amino acids. Germline V gene sequence: CDR1 LNHDA, CDR2 SQIVND (reference sequence). The CDR3 DNA follows: TGTGCCAGTAGTACACAGGGGACCGGGGAGCTGTTTTTT. Encoded protein: CASSTQGTGELFF.